The rows below give T cell receptor beta chains drawn from one sample of a study of persistence of HIV-infected CD4 T cells. The method was immunoSEQ multiplex PCR; TCRdb's version includes in-frame clones alone and lacks a portion of them. The sample gives more than 30,000 clones, over 80% of which show up once; roughly 1.3% is in the top ten. What these receptors recognize is not known. The sequencing here drew on CD4+ T cells sorted from PBMCs after approximately 20-hour stimulation, taken from a patient who received antiretroviral therapy. The receptors derive from an adult man with HIV who was CMV-seropositive. CDR3s include the opening cysteine and the closing phenylalanine or tryptophan. Fields, in order: D gene, J gene, clone size, V gene, CDR3 DNA, CDR3 protein. The D gene is left open where the match is weak. Size values are once, few and many counts, or a class for expanded clones, and some rows have none.

>-|TRBJ2-7|-|TRBV7-3
TGTGCCAGCGGGATCGGGGCGGGCGAGCAGTACTTC
CASGIGAGEQYF
>-|TRBJ1-1|-|TRBV19
TGTGCCAGTAGTAAGGTGGACACTGAAGCTTTCTTT
CASSKVDTEAFF
>TRBD1|TRBJ2-7|-|TRBV7-2
TGTGCCAGCAGCTTAGCGGGGACAGGCGGTTACGAGCAGTACTTC
CASSLAGTGGYEQYF
>-|TRBJ1-2|-|TRBV5-1
TGCGCCAGCAGCTCTGGCTCGGGGAGCGACGGGATATCGGATAACTATGGCTACACCTTC
CASSSGSGSDGISDNYGYTF
>TRBD2|TRBJ2-5|-|TRBV5-1
TGCGCCAGCAGCTTGTTTCGGGGGGGTCAACCGACCCAGTACTTC
CASSLFRGGQPTQYF
>-|TRBJ2-5|-|TRBV15
TGTGCCACCGCGAGCTACAGAGGGAGTAACCAAGAGACCCAGTACTTC
CATASYRGSNQETQYF
>TRBD1|TRBJ1-4|-|TRBV7-9
TGTGCCAGCAGCCTAAAACAGGGGGCTTCCAATGAAAAACTGTTTTTT
CASSLKQGASNEKLFF
>-|TRBJ1-1|few|TRBV27
TGTGCCAGCAGCCACGGACAGAACACTGAAGCTTTCTTT
CASSHGQNTEAFF
>-|TRBJ1-2|-|TRBV7-9
TGTGCCAGCAGCTTTAGGGGAGGCTACACCTTC
CASSFRGGYTF
>-|TRBJ1-2|-|TRBV27
TGTGCCAGCAGTTTAGGGGGGGGCTATGGCTACACCTTC
CASSLGGGYGYTF
>TRBD1|TRBJ2-7|-|TRBV5-5
TGTGCCAGCAGCTTGGTTAGGACAGGGGGCGACGAGCAGTACTTC
CASSLVRTGGDEQYF
>TRBD1|TRBJ1-2|-|TRBV7-2
TGTGCCAGCAGCCGGATACGGGACAGATTCTATGGCTACACCTTC
CASSRIRDRFYGYTF
>-|TRBJ2-2|-|TRBV19
TGTGCCAGTAGTATAGATAACACCGGGGAGCTGTTTTTT
CASSIDNTGELFF
>-|TRBJ2-7|few|TRBV27
TGTGCCAGCAGTTTGAATTTGGACTACGAGCAGTACTTC
CASSLNLDYEQYF
>TRBD1|TRBJ1-5|-|TRBV29-1
TGCAGCGCCAGGACAGGGGAGCGCAATCAGCCCCAGCATTTT
CSARTGERNQPQHF
>-|TRBJ1-6|-|TRBV25-1
TGTGCCAGCAGTGGGGTAGGAGGGGGTTTTAATTCACCCCTCCACTTT
CASSGVGGGFNSPLHF
>-|TRBJ2-7|-|TRBV7-9
TGTGCCAGCAGCTCTAGCCGGGATCTCTCCTACGAGCAGTACTTC
CASSSSRDLSYEQYF
>TRBD2|TRBJ2-1|-|TRBV10-3
TGTGCCATCAGGTATAGCGGGGTATACAATGAGCAGTTCTTC
CAIRYSGVYNEQFF
>TRBD1|TRBJ2-2|-|TRBV5-1
TGCGCCAGCAGCCCGGGGACAGGGGTTAACGCCGGGGAGCTGTTTTTT
CASSPGTGVNAGELFF
>TRBD1|TRBJ1-6|-|TRBV27
TGTGCCAGCAGTTTTGAAGTAAGGGGGCGATCACCCCTCCACTTT
CASSFEVRGRSPLHF
>-|TRBJ1-1|-|TRBV11-1
TGTGCCAGCAGCCGGGGGCCGCACACTGAAGCTTTCTTT
CASSRGPHTEAFF
>-|TRBJ2-7|-|TRBV7-6
TGTGCCAGCAGCTTAGTCTCCCAGTACGAGCAGTACTTC
CASSLVSQYEQYF
>-|TRBJ1-1|once|TRBV20-1
TGCAGTGCTAGGGACAATAGAGAAGCTTTCTTT
CSARDNREAFF
>TRBD1|TRBJ1-1|-|TRBV28
TGTGCCAGCAGCCTGGAGGGGAGGGCAGGGGGTGGAGCTTTCTTT
CASSLEGRAGGGAFF
>TRBD2|TRBJ2-7|-|TRBV20-1
TGCAGTGCTAGTTCGCTAGCGGGGAGCTCCTACGAGCAGTACTTC
CSASSLAGSSYEQYF
>-|TRBJ1-1|-|TRBV23-1
TGCGCCAGCAGTCAATCCGGAGGACTGTATGAAGCTTTCTTT
CASSQSGGLYEAFF
>-|TRBJ2-1|-|TRBV19
TGTGCCAGTAGTAGATACAATGAGCAGTTCTTC
CASSRYNEQFF
>-|TRBJ2-2|-|TRBV5-4
TGTGCCTCCCTCGGGGGGCCGAACACCGGGGAGCTGTTTTTT
CASLGGPNTGELFF
>-|TRBJ2-3|-|TRBV14
TGTGCCAGCAGCCAAGATCTTAAGACAGATACGCAGTATTTT
CASSQDLKTDTQYF
>TRBD2|TRBJ2-7|-|TRBV27
TGTGCCAGCAGTTTTACTAGCGGGTTCTCCTACGAGCAGTACTTC
CASSFTSGFSYEQYF
>-|TRBJ2-5|few|TRBV18
TGTGCCAGCTCACCCGTCCATAGCACAGAGACCCAGTACTTC
CASSPVHSTETQYF
>TRBD1|TRBJ1-2|-|TRBV7-8
TGTGCCAGCAGCTTAGTGTGGAGGGGGACAGGGGCTATAAACCCCTATGGCTACACCTTC
CASSLVWRGTGAINPYGYTF
>-|TRBJ2-2|-|TRBV7-9
TGTGCCAGCAGCTCGAAGGGAACCGGGGAGCTGTTTTTT
CASSSKGTGELFF
>-|TRBJ2-3|-|TRBV9
TGTGCCAGCAGTTTAAGCCGCACAGATACGCAGTATTTT
CASSLSRTDTQYF
>TRBD1|TRBJ1-1|-|TRBV5-8
TGTGCCAGCAGCCGGGACAGTTTGAGCACTGAAGCTTTCTTT
CASSRDSLSTEAFF
>TRBD2|TRBJ2-2|-|TRBV6-2/TRBV6-3
TGTGCCAGCAGTTACTCTCGGAAAGCGGGAGGGGAGCTGTTTTTT
CASSYSRKAGGELFF
>-|TRBJ1-1|-|TRBV3-1/TRBV3-2
TGTGCCAGCAGCCTGGGGTCGAACACTGAAGCTTTCTTT
CASSLGSNTEAFF
>-|TRBJ1-4|-|TRBV18
TGTGCCAGCTCGTCGCAGGGTCACGATGAAAAACTGTTTTTT
CASSSQGHDEKLFF
>-|TRBJ2-3|-|TRBV2
TGTGCCAGCAGTGGGAACAGGGTGAACACAGATACGCAGTATTTT
CASSGNRVNTDTQYF
>TRBD1|TRBJ1-4|-|TRBV4-1
TGCGCCAGCAGCCGCTACAGGGGGGTTAGAGAAAAACTGTTTTTT
CASSRYRGVREKLFF
>-|TRBJ2-5|-|TRBV25-1
TGTGCCAGCAGTGACATAGGAGCAGGGTACCAAGAGACCCAGTACTTC
CASSDIGAGYQETQYF
>-|TRBJ1-3|-|TRBV7-9
TGTGCCAGCAGCTTGAGAAACACCATATATTTT
CASSLRNTIYF
>TRBD1|TRBJ1-1|few|TRBV7-2
TGTGCCAGCAGCTTTTACAGGGGGGGTGAAGCTTTCTTT
CASSFYRGGEAFF
>TRBD1|TRBJ2-5|-|TRBV25-1
TGTGCCAGCAGTGGGGGGACAGGGATGCAGACCCAGTACTTC
CASSGGTGMQTQYF
>-|TRBJ1-4|-|TRBV14
TGTGCCCGCCGCCGCGGGGGGGGGCCAGGGGAAAAACTGTTTTTT
CARRRGGGPGEKLFF
>-|TRBJ1-2|-|TRBV6-6
TGTGCCAGCAGTTACCCTAATTCAAACTATGGCTACACCTTC
CASSYPNSNYGYTF
>TRBD1|TRBJ1-3|few|TRBV2
TGTGCCAGCAGAACAGGGGTCTTCTCTGGAAACACCATATATTTT
CASRTGVFSGNTIYF
>TRBD2|TRBJ2-1|-|TRBV10-3
TGTGCCATCAGTCCTAGCGGGGGAATGGGTAATGAGCAGTTCTTC
CAISPSGGMGNEQFF
>-|TRBJ1-2|-|TRBV9
TGTGCCAGCAACCCTTTCGACAGCCCGGACTATGGCTACACCTTC
CASNPFDSPDYGYTF
>-|TRBJ2-1|-|TRBV7-2
TGTGCCAGCAGCCCTAGACGGACGAGGAATGAGCAGTTCTTC
CASSPRRTRNEQFF
>TRBD2|TRBJ2-1|once|TRBV3-1/TRBV3-2
TGTGCCAGCAGCCGAGGACTAGCGGGGGGGTTGTTCTTC
CASSRGLAGGLFF
>TRBD1|TRBJ1-1|once|TRBV6-5
TGTGCCAGCAGCACAGGGGGCGCGGGAGGTCCTGAAGCTTTCTTT
CASSTGGAGGPEAFF